This T cell receptor (beta chain) is from a study of T cells in tuberculosis. Study overall: This South African cohort compared adolescents with or without latent tuberculosis against adults with active tuberculosis. Findings and caveats of the study: Using the GMM-specific repertoire gave around 87% accuracy versus roughly 68% with motifs. Active tuberculosis patients had shorter CDR3-alpha; the beta difference was nonsignificant.

This table comes from immunoSEQ multiplex PCR, and its TCRdb copy is limited to in-frame clones, with some not included. Among 40,000 to 45,000 clones listed, roughly 94% were seen once. Each clinical donor contributed on average approximately 99,000 T cells from unsorted cryopreserved PBMC. V dropped 4 bases and J dropped 1; count of bases not matched to a gene: 7. The CDR3 covers 16 residues. Germline V gene sequence: CDR1 SGHDN, CDR2 FVKESK. With regard to this clone: Its target is not known.

The chain is built from TRBV14 and TRBJ1-1, with 9 nucleotides matching TRBD1. This receptor was obtained from a donor between 10 and 35 years old with latent tuberculosis or without tuberculosis infection. Some clones in this sample may be carry-over from other donors' samples. The sample consisted of PBMCs. The CDR3 is CASSPWTGAPNTEAFF. The CDR3 nucleotides are TGTGCCAGCAGCCCCTGGACAGGGGCCCCGAACACTGAAGCTTTCTTT.